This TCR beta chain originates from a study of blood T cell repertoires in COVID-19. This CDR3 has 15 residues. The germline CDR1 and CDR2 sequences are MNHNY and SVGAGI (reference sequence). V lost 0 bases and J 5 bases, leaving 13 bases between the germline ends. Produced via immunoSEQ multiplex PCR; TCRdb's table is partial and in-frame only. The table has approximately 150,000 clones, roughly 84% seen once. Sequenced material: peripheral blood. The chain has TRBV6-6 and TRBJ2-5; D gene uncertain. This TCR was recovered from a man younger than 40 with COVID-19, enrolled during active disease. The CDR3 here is CASSYSRSNLETQYF. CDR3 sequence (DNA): TGTGCCAGCAGTTACTCTCGGTCAAATCTGGAGACCCAGTACTTC.